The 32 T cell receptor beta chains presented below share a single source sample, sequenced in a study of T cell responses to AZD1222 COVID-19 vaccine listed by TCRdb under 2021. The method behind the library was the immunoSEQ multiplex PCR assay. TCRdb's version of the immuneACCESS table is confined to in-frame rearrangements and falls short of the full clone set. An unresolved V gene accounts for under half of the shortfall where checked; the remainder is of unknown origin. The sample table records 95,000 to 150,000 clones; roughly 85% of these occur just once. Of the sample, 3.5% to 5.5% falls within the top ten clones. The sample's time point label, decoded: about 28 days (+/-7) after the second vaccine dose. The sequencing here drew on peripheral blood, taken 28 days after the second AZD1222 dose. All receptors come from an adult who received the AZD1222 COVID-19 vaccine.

In DNA form, the CDR3 reads TGTGCCAGCAGCTTGGGCAATCAGCCCCAGCATTTT. Amino acid sequence: CASSLGNQPQHF. The genes are TRBV5-8 and TRBJ1-5; no firm D call. Per the germline V gene, CDR1 is SGHTS and CDR2 is YDEGEE. The CDR3 consists of 12 residues. The germline V and J ends were trimmed by 0 bases and 2 bases, with 0 bases remaining between them.

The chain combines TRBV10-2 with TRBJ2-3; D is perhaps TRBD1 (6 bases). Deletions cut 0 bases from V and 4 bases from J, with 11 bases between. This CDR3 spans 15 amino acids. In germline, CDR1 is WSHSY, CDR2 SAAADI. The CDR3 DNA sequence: TGCGCCAGCAGTGAGTCTTGGGGACAATCAGATACGCAGTATTTT. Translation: CASSESWGQSDTQYF.

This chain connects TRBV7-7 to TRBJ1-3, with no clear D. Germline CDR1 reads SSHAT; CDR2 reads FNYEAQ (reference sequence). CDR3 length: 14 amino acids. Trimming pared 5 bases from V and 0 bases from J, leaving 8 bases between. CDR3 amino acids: CASSAEGSGNTIYF. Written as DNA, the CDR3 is TGTGCCAGCAGCGCAGAAGGCTCTGGAAACACCATATATTTT. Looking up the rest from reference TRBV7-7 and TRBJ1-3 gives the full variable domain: GAGVSQSPRYKVTKRGQDVTLRCDPISSHATLYWYQQALGQGPEFLTYFNYEAQPDKSGLPSDRFSAERPEGSISTLTIQRTEQRDSAMYRCASSAEGSGNTIYFGEGSWLTVV.

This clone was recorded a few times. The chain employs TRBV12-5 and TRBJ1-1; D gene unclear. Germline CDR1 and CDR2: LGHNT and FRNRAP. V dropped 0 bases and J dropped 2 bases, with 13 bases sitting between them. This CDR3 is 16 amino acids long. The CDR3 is CASGLVLGRANTEAFF. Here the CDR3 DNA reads TGTGCTAGTGGTTTGGTACTGGGCAGAGCAAACACTGAAGCTTTCTTT.

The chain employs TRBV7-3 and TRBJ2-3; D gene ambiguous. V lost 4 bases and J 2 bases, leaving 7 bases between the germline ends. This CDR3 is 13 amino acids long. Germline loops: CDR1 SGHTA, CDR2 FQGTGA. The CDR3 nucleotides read TGTGCCAGCAGCTACGGGCCCACAGATACGCAGTATTTT. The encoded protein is CASSYGPTDTQYF.

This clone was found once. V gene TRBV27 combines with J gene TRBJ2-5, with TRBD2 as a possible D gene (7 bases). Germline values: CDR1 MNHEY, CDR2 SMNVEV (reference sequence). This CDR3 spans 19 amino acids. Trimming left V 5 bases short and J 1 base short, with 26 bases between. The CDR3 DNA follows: TGTGCCAGCAGTCCCTACAGTTTAGAGAGGGGGGGGCGCCAAGAGACCCAGTACTTC. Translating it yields CASSPYSLERGGRQETQYF.

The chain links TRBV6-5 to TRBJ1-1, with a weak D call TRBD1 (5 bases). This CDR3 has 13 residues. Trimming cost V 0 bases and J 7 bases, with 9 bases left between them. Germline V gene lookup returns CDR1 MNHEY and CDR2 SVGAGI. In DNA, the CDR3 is TGTGCCAGCAGTTACTCAGGGGCGGATGAAGCTTTCTTT. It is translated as CASSYSGADEAFF.

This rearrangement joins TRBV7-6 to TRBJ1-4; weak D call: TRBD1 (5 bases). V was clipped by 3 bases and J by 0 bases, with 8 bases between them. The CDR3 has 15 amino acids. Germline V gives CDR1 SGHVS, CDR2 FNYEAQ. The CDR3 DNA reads TGTGCCAGCAGCTTCTCGACAGCAACTAATGAAAAACTGTTTTTT. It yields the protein CASSFSTATNEKLFF.

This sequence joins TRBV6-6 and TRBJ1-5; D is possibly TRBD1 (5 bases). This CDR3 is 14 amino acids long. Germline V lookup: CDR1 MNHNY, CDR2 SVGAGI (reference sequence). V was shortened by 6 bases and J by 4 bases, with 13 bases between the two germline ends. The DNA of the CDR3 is TGTGCCAGCAGGCCCGGGACTTCAAATCAGCCCCAGCATTTT. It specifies CASRPGTSNQPQHF.

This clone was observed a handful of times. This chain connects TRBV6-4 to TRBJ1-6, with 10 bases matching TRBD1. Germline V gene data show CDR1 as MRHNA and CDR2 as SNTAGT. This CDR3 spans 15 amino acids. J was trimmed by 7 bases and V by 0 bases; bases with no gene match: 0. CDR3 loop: CASSDSTGGNSPLHF. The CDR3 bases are TGTGCCAGCAGTGACTCGACAGGGGGCAATTCACCCCTCCACTTT.

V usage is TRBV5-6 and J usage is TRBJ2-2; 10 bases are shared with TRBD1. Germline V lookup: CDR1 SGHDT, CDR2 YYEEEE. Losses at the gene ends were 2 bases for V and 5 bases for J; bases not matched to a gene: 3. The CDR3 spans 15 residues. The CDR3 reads CASSFGTGVTGELFF. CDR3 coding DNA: TGTGCCAGCAGCTTTGGGACAGGGGTAACCGGGGAGCTGTTTTTT.

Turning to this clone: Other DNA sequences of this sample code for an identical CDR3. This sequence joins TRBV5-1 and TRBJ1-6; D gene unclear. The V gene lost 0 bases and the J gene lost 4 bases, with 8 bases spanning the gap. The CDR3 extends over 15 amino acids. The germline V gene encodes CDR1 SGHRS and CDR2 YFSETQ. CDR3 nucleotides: TGCGCCAGCAGCTTGGAGGCAGGTTATAATTCACCCCTCCACTTT. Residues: CASSLEAGYNSPLHF. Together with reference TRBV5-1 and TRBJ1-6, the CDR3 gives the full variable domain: KAGVTQTPRYLIKTRGQQVTLSCSPISGHRSVSWYQQTPGQGLQFLFEYFSETQRNKGNFPGRFSGRQFSNSRSEMNVSTLELGDSALYLCASSLEAGYNSPLHFGNGTRLTVT.

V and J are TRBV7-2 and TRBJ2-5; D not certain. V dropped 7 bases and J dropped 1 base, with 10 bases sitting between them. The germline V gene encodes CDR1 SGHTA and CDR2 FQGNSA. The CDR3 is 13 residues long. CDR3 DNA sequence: TGTGCCAGCACCTCAGGAATCCAAGAGACCCAGTACTTC. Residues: CASTSGIQETQYF.

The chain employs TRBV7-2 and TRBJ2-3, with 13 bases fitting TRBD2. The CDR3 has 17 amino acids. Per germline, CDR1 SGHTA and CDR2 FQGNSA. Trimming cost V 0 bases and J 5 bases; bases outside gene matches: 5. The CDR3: CASSLARTSGGGDTQYF. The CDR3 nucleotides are TGTGCCAGCAGCTTAGCCAGGACTAGCGGGGGTGGAGATACGCAGTATTTT.

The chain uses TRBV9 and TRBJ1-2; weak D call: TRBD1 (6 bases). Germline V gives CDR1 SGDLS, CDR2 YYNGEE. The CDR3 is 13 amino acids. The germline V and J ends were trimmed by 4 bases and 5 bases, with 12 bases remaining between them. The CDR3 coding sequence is TGTGCCAGCAGCAAGGGGGGAGAGTATGGCTACACCTTC. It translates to CASSKGGEYGYTF.

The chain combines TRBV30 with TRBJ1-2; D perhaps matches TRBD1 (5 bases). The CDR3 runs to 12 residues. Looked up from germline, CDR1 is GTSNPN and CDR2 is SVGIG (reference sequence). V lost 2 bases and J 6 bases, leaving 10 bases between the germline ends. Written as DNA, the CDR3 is TGTGCCTGGAGTAGGCAGGGAGATGGCTACACCTTC. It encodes CAWSRQGDGYTF.

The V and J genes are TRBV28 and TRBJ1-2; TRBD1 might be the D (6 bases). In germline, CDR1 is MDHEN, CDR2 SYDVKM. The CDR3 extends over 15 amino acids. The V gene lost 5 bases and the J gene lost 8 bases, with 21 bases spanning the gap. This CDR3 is CASSPPVPLGGGYTF. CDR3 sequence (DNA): TGTGCCAGCAGTCCCCCGGTTCCTCTAGGGGGGGGCTACACCTTC.

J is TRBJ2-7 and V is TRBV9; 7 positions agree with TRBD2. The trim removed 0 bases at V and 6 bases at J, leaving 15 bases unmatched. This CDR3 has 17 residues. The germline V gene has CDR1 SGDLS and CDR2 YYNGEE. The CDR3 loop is CASSVGVSGGGQGEQYF. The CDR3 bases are TGTGCCAGCAGCGTAGGCGTTAGCGGCGGGGGTCAGGGCGAGCAGTACTTC.

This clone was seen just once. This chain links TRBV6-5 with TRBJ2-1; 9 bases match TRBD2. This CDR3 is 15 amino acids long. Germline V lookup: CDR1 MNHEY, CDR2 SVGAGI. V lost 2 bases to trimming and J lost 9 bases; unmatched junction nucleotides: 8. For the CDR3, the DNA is TGTGCCAGCAGTTACGAAGCGGGGGGCCTCGCTGAGCAGTTCTTC. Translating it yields CASSYEAGGLAEQFF.

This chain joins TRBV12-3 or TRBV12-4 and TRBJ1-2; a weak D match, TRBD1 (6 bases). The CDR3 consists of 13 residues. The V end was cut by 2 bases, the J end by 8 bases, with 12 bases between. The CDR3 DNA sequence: TGTGCCAGCAGTTTAAGGGACAAGGGGGGCTACACCTTC. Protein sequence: CASSLRDKGGYTF.

CDR3 bases: TGTGCCAGTAAGAACAGGGGCACAAACTATGGCTACACCTTC. It specifies CASKNRGTNYGYTF. The chain links TRBV19 to TRBJ1-2, with TRBD1 matching over 7 bases. Trimming removed 7 bases from V and 2 bases from J; junction bases left unmatched: 7. This CDR3 comprises 14 residues. Germline-derived CDR1 and CDR2 are LNHDA and SQIVND (reference sequence).

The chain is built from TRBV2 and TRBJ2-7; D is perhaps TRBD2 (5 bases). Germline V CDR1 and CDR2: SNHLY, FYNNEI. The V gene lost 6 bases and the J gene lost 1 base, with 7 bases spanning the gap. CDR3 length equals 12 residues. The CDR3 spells CASRRESYEQYF. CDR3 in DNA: TGTGCCAGCAGACGGGAATCCTACGAGCAGTACTTC.

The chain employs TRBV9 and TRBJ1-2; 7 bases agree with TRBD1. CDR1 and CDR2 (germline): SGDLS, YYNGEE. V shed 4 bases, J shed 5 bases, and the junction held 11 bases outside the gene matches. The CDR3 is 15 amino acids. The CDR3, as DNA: TGTGCCAGCAGCCCCGGAGAGGGGGCTAGATATGGCTACACCTTC. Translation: CASSPGEGARYGYTF.

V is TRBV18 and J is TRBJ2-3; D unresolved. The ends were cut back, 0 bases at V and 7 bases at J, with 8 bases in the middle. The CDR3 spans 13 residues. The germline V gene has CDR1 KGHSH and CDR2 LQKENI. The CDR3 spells CASSPPDPYTQYF. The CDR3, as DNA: TGTGCCAGCTCACCACCTGATCCGTATACGCAGTATTTT. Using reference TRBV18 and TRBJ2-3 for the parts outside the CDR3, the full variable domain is NAGVMQNPRHLVRRRGQEARLRCSPMKGHSHVYWYRQLPEEGLKFMVYLQKENIIDESGMPKERFSAEFPKEGPSILRIQQVVRGDSAAYFCASSPPDPYTQYFGPGTRLTVL.

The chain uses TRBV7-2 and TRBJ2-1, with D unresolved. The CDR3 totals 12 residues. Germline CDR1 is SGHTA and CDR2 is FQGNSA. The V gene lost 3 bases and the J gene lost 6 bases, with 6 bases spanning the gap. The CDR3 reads CASSFSSNEQFF. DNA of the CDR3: TGTGCCAGCAGCTTCAGTTCCAATGAGCAGTTCTTC. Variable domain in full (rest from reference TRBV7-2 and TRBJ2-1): GAGVSQSPSNKVTEKGKDVELRCDPISGHTALYWYRQSLGQGLEFLIYFQGNSAPDKSGLPSDRFSAERTGGSVSTLTIQRTQQEDSAVYLCASSFSSNEQFFGPGTRLTVL.

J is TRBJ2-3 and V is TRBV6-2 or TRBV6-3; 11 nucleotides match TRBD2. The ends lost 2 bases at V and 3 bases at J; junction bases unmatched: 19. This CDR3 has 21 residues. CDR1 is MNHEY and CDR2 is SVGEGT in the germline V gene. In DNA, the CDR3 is TGTGCCAGCAGTTACAATCTTAGCGGGGGGGAGAAAGGGCGGCGAACAGATACGCAGTATTTT. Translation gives CASSYNLSGGEKGRRTDTQYF.

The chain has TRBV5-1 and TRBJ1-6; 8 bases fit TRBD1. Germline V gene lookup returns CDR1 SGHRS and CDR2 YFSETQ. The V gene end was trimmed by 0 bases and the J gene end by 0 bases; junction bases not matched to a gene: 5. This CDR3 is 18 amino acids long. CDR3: CASSLDTGGSSYNSPLHF. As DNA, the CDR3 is TGCGCCAGCAGCTTGGATACAGGGGGGAGCTCCTATAATTCACCCCTCCACTTT.

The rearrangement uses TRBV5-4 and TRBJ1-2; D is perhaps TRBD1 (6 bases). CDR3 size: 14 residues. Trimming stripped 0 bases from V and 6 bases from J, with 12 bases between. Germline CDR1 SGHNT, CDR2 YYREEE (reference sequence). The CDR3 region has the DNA TGTGCCAGCAGCTTGGTTCCAGGGGCGAATGGCTACACCTTC. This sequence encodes CASSLVPGANGYTF.

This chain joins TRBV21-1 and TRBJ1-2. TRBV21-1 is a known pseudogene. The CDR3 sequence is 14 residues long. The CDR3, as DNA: TGTGCCAGCAGCAAAGGGGGGAGGCTCTATGGCTACACCTTC. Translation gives CASSKGGRLYGYTF.

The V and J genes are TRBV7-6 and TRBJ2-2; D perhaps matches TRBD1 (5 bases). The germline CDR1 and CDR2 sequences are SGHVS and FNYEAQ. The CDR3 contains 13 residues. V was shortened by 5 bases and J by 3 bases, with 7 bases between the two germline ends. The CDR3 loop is CASSMGHTGELFF. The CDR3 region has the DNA TGTGCCAGCAGCATGGGGCACACCGGGGAGCTGTTTTTT.

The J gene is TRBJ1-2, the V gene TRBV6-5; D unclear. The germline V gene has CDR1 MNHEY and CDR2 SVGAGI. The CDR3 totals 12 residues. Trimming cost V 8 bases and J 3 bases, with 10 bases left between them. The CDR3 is CASWTGDYGYTF. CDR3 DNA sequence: TGTGCCAGCTGGACCGGGGACTATGGCTACACCTTC.

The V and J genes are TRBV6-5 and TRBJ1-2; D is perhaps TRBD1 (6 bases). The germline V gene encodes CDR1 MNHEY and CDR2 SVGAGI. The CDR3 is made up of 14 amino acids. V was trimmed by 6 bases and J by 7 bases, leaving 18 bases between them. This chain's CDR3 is CASSTASDRIGYTF. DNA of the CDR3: TGTGCCAGCAGCACCGCTTCGGACAGAATTGGCTACACCTTC.